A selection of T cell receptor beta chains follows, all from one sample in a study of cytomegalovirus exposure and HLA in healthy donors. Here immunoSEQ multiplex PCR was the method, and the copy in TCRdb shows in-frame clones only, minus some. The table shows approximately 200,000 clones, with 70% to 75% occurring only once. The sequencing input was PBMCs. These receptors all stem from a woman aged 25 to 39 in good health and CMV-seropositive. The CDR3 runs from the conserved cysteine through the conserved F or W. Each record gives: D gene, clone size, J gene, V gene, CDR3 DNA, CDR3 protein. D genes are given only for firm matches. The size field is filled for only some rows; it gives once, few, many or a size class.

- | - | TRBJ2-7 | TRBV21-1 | TGTGCCAGCAGCTCCGGACAGGTTTCCTACGAGCAGTACTTC | CASSSGQVSYEQYF
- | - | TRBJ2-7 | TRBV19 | TGTGCCAGTAGTATAGGGGGAGCCTCCTACGAGCAGTACTTC | CASSIGGASYEQYF
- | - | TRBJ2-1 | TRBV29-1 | TGCAGCGTTGCCAGGGGCTACAATGAGCAGTTCTTC | CSVARGYNEQFF
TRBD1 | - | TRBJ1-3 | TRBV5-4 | TGTGCCAGCAGCTTGGACAGGGGGCCAGGAAACACCATATATTTT | CASSLDRGPGNTIYF
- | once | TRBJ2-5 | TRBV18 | TGTGCCAGCTCACCCACCCCAGTTTCGAGTACTAACCAAGAGACCCAGTACTTC | CASSPTPVSSTNQETQYF
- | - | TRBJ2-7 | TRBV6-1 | TGTGCCAGCAGTGATGTAAAGTACGAGCAGTACTTC | CASSDVKYEQYF
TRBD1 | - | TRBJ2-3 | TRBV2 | TGTGCCAGGGGACAGGGGCTGGACGCAGATACGCAGTATTTT | CARGQGLDADTQYF
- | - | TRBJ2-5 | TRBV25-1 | TGTGCCAGCAGTGAAAGGATCGGGTACCAAGAGACCCAGTACTTC | CASSERIGYQETQYF
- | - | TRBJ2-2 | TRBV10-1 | TGCGCCACACGCACCAACAGTCTAACCGGGGAGCTGTTTTTT | CATRTNSLTGELFF
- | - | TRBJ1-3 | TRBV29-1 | TGCAGCGTTGAGCTAGGACCAGGGGACACCATATATTTT | CSVELGPGDTIYF
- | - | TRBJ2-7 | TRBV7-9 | TGTGCCAGCAGCGCGAGGGTAGGAGCCAGCTCCTCCTACGAGCAGTACTTC | CASSARVGASSSYEQYF
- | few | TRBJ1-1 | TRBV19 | TGTGCCAGTAGTATAGTCCATTCTCGGGAGGCTTTCTTT | CASSIVHSREAFF
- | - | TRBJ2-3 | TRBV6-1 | TGTGCCAGCAGTCCCCCCCAGCGTGGAGATACGCAGTATTTT | CASSPPQRGDTQYF
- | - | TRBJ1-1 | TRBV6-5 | TGTGCCAGCAGTTACTCGCAGTACGAATGGGGGGCTGAAGCTTTCTTT | CASSYSQYEWGAEAFF
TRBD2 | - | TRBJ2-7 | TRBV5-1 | TGCGCCAGCAGCCCCGGGACGGGGGGCTACGAGCAGTACTTC | CASSPGTGGYEQYF
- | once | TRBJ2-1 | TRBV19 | TGTGCCAGTACTGATGGGGGCCTGAGCTCCTACAATGAGCAGTTCTTC | CASTDGGLSSYNEQFF
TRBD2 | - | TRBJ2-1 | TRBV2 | TGTGCCAGCAGTGATGGGGGGGACTATAGCGGGAGGGCCGGCAGGAGATACAATGAGCAGTTCTTC | CASSDGGDYSGRAGRRYNEQFF
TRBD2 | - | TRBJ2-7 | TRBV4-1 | TGCGCCAGCAGCCAAGTCCTTACGGCGGGAGGGCGCCACGAGCAGTACTTC | CASSQVLTAGGRHEQYF
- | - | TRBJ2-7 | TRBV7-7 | TGTGCTAGCAGCCAGTCGGACGGGACCTACGAGCAGTACTTC | CASSQSDGTYEQYF
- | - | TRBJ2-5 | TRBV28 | TGTGCCAGCGGGACATCGGGGACCCAAGAGACCCAGTACTTC | CASGTSGTQETQYF
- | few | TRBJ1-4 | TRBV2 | TGTGCCAGCAGGGGGGGACGGGCAACTAATGAAAAACTGTTTTTT | CASRGGRATNEKLFF
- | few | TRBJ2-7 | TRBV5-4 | TGTGCCAGCAGCCCAGGAATGGGGAGCTACGAGCAGTACTTC | CASSPGMGSYEQYF
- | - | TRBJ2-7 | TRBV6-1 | TGTGCCAGCAGTGAAAGCGTCTTCTACGAGCAGTACTTC | CASSESVFYEQYF